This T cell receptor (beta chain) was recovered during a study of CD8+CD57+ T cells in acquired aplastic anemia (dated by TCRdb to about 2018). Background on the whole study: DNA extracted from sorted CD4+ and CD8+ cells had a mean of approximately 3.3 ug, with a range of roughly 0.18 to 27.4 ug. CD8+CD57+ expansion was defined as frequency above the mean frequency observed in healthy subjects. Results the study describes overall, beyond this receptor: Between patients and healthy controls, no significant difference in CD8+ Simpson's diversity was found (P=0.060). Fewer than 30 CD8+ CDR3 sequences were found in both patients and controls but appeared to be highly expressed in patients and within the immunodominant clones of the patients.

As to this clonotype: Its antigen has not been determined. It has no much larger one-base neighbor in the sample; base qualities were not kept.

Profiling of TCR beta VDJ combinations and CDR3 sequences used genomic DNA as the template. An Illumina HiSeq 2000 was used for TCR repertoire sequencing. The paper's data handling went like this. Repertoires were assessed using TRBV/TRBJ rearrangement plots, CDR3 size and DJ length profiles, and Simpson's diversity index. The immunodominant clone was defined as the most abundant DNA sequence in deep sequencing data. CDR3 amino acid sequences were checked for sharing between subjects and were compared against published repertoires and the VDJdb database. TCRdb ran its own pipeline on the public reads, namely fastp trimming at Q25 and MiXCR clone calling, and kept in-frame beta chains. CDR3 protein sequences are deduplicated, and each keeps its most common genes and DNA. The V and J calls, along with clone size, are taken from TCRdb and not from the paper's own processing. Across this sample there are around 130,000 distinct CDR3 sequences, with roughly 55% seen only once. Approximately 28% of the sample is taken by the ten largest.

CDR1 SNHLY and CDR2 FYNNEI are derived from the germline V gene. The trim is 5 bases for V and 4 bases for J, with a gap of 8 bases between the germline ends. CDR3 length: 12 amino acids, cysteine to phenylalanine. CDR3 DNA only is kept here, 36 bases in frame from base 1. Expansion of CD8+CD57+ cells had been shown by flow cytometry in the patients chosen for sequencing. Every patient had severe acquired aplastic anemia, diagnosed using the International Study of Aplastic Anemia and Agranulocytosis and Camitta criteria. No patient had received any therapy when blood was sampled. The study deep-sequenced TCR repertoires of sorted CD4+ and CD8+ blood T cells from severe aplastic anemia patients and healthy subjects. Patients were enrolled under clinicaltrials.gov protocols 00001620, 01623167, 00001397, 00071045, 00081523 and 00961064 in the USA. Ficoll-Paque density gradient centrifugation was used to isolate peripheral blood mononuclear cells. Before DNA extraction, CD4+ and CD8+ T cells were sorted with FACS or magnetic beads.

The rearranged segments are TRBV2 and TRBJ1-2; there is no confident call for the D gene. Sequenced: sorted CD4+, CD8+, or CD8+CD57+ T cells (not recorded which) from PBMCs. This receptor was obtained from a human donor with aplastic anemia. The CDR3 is CASSSGAYGYTF. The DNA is TGTGCCAGCAGTTCTGGAGCCTATGGCTACACCTTC. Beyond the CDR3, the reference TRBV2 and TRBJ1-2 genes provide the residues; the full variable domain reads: EPEVTQTPSHQVTQMGQEVILRCVPISNHLYFYWYRQILGQKVEFLVSFYNNEISEKSEIFDDQFSVERPDGSNFTLKIRSTKLEDSAMYFCASSSGAYGYTFGSGTRLTVV.